Listed here are 16 T cell receptor beta chains from one sample, sequenced in a study of T-cell reconstitution after alpha-beta-depleted transplantation in children (dated by TCRdb to 2016 to 2018). Library preparation was by PCR. Sequencing used an Illumina HiSeq 2500. TCR libraries were prepared with molecular barcoding, using unique molecular identifiers to normalize TCRbeta repertoire quantification. TCRdb reworked the public reads: Q25 trimming with fastp, MiXCR clone assembly, productive beta chains retained. Identical CDR3 proteins give one entry, which carries the most common genes and DNA. The table for this sample lists about 300,000 distinct CDR3 sequences; 9.5% to 13% of them were counted only once. Of the sample, around 7.5% falls within the top ten clones. The label giving this sample's treatment or condition can be read as: allogeneic hematopoietic cell transplantation with graft depleted of TCRalphabeta T cells and CD19 B cells.

Here the sequenced sample was PBMCs, taken before TCRalphabeta/CD19-depleted stem cell transplant. The receptors originated from a boy under three years old with acute myeloid leukemia, due to receive a stem cell transplant.

At least ten counts were recorded for this clonotype. The V gene is TRBV29-1, the J gene TRBJ1-1, with 9 bases matching TRBD1. The V and J ends lost 6 bases and 3 bases, in that order; junction bases with no gene match: 2. CDR1 is SQVTM, CDR2 ANQGSEA, per germline. There are 12 residues in the CDR3. The CDR3 sequence is CSVGTGYTEAFF. CDR3 DNA sequence: TGCAGCGTCGGGACAGGGTACACTGAAGCTTTCTTT.

This clonotype was seen repeatedly, ten times or more. The chain is built from TRBV6-5 and TRBJ1-2, with TRBD1 identical over 8 bases. This CDR3 is built from 14 residues. V lost 0 bases, J lost 7 bases, and 4 bases stayed unmatched. Germline-derived CDR1 and CDR2 are MNHEY and SVGAGI. The CDR3 nucleotides read TGTGCCAGCAGTTACTCGCAGGGGGCGAGTGGCTACACCTTC. This sequence encodes CASSYSQGASGYTF.

This clonotype was picked up a small number of times. This chain uses TRBV5-1 with TRBJ2-3; D may be TRBD1 (5 bases). CDR1 is SGHRS, CDR2 YFSETQ, per germline. Trimming pared 7 bases from V and 0 bases from J, leaving 12 bases between. This CDR3 spans 14 amino acids. CDR3 sequence: CASLRQTSTDTQYF. CDR3 DNA sequence: TGCGCCAGCCTGAGACAGACAAGCACAGATACGCAGTATTTT.

This clonotype was picked up many times. The gene calls are TRBV10-3 and TRBJ2-6, with 11 nucleotides matching TRBD1. V was clipped by 9 bases and J by 0 bases; unmatched bases: 7. Germline V gives CDR1 ENHRY, CDR2 SYGVKD. The CDR3 runs 17 residues. CDR3 bases: TGTGCCATTGGGACAGGGGGTCCTCGCTCTGGGGCCAACGTCCTGACTTTC. Its translation: CAIGTGGPRSGANVLTF.

The chain joins TRBV7-9 to TRBJ2-1; no definite D call. The CDR3 runs 17 residues. Germline V gives CDR1 SEHNR, CDR2 FQNEAQ (reference sequence). Trimming pared 0 bases from V and 0 bases from J, leaving 12 bases between. The CDR3 DNA is TGTGCCAGCAGCTTAGCGCGTGGCGGCCTCTCCTACAATGAGCAGTTCTTC. Protein: CASSLARGGLSYNEQFF.

This clonotype was detected many times. Mismatch with germline at one junction end may stem from a read error. The J gene is TRBJ2-5, the V gene TRBV7-7; 9 positions match TRBD1. Germline CDR1 SSHAT, CDR2 FNYEAQ (reference sequence). There are 16 residues in the CDR3. CDR3 residues: CASSLDLTGGGETQYF. CDR3 nucleotide sequence: TGTGCTAGCAGCTTAGATTTGACAGGGGGAGGAGAGACCCAGTACTTC.

This clonotype occurred a few times. V gene TRBV4-2 combines with J gene TRBJ2-7; 9 nucleotides match TRBD2. Losses at the gene ends were 4 bases for V and 0 bases for J; bases not matched to a gene: 13. CDR1 LGHNA and CDR2 YNFKEQ come from the germline V gene. The CDR3 loop spans 18 amino acids. This CDR3 reads CASSLSPLLAGTSYEQYF. The CDR3 DNA reads TGTGCCAGCAGCCTCTCGCCACTACTAGCGGGCACCTCCTACGAGCAGTACTTC.

The table lists this clonotype with a few counts. The chain carries TRBV12-3 or TRBV12-4 and TRBJ2-5; TRBD1 or TRBD2 may be the D gene (5 bases each). The CDR3 covers 13 residues. Trimming shortened V by 3 bases and J by 4 bases, and 9 bases separated the two germline ends. CDR3 protein: CASSFSGTETQYF. CDR3 DNA: TGTGCCAGCAGTTTTAGTGGGACAGAGACCCAGTACTTC.

This clonotype was observed a few times. V gene TRBV5-6 combines with J gene TRBJ2-1, with 7 bases lining up with TRBD1. Germline values: CDR1 SGHDT, CDR2 YYEEEE. Germline trimming cut 0 bases from V and 9 bases from J; bases unmatched to any gene: 9. The CDR3 length is 15 residues. As DNA, the CDR3 is TGTGCCAGCAGCTTGGCTGATCGACAGGGCGGTGAGCAGTTCTTC. Translating it yields CASSLADRQGGEQFF.

This clonotype was seen at least ten times. The rearrangement links TRBV7-2 to TRBJ2-7; no clear D gene. The CDR3 covers 15 residues. Germline loops: CDR1 SGHTA, CDR2 FQGNSA. V lost 3 bases and J 4 bases, leaving 16 bases between the germline ends. As DNA, the CDR3 is TGTGCCAGCAGCTTTGGAGCCACCTTGGGTTACGAGCAGTACTTC. This codes for CASSFGATLGYEQYF.

This clonotype has ten or more counts. The chain links TRBV27 to TRBJ1-5, with a possible D match to TRBD1 (5 bases). The CDR3 sequence is 17 residues long. V shed 0 bases and J shed 0 bases, with 12 bases lying between them. From germline, CDR1 is MNHEY and CDR2 SMNVEV (reference sequence). CDR3 in DNA: TGTGCCAGCAGTTTATCGTTGGGGGGGTATAGCAATCAGCCCCAGCATTTT. It is translated as CASSLSLGGYSNQPQHF.

This chain uses TRBV7-2 with TRBJ2-1; a possible D gene is TRBD2 (6 bases). CDR3 size: 15 residues. CDR1 is SGHTA and CDR2 is FQGNSA in the germline V gene. The ends were cut back, 4 bases at V and 3 bases at J, with 13 bases in the middle. Here the CDR3 DNA reads TGTGCCAGCAGCTCGAACGGACTACTCTACAATGAGCAGTTCTTC. Protein product: CASSSNGLLYNEQFF.

This clonotype was seen ten or more times. The J gene is TRBJ2-3, the V gene TRBV7-2; 9 positions match TRBD2. In germline, CDR1 is SGHTA, CDR2 FQGNSA. V was pared by 3 bases and J by 0 bases, with 4 bases of the junction left unmatched. This CDR3 region has 16 residues. Here the CDR3 DNA reads TGTGCCAGCAGCTTTAGCGGGGGACGTAGCACAGATACGCAGTATTTT. Translated, it gives CASSFSGGRSTDTQYF.

This clonotype was seen at least ten times. The chain links TRBV5-1 to TRBJ1-5, with D perhaps TRBD1 (6 bases). The CDR3 extends over 16 amino acids. The germline CDR1 and CDR2 sequences are SGHRS and YFSETQ. V was shortened by 0 bases and J by 6 bases, with 16 bases between the two germline ends. CDR3 loop: CASSLEEGVRVQPQHF. The CDR3 DNA follows: TGCGCCAGCAGCTTGGAAGAGGGGGTAAGAGTTCAGCCCCAGCATTTT. Filled out from reference TRBV5-1 and TRBJ1-5, the complete variable domain reads KAGVTQTPRYLIKTRGQQVTLSCSPISGHRSVSWYQQTPGQGLQFLFEYFSETQRNKGNFPGRFSGRQFSNSRSEMNVSTLELGDSALYLCASSLEEGVRVQPQHFGDGTRLSIL.

This clonotype showed up many times. The chain couples TRBV11-3 to TRBJ2-4, with 7 bases matching TRBD2. The J segment lost 8 bases and the V segment lost 1 base, leaving 11 bases of the junction unmatched. Germline CDR1 reads SGHNT; CDR2 reads YENEEA. CDR3 length: 16 residues. CDR3 in amino acids: CASSLGGRAGLYIQYF. CDR3 nucleotide sequence: TGTGCCAGCAGCTTAGGCGGGAGAGCCGGGTTGTACATTCAGTACTTC.

This chain connects TRBV11-3 to TRBJ2-1; 8 nucleotides agree with TRBD2. Trimming took 2 bases from V and 4 from J; bases not matched to a gene: 4. Germline V CDR1 and CDR2: SGHNT, YENEEA. This CDR3 contains 15 residues. The CDR3 protein is CASSLSAGAYNEQFF. CDR3 sequence (DNA): TGTGCCAGCAGCTTATCAGCGGGAGCTTACAATGAGCAGTTCTTC.